This record concerns one T cell receptor beta chain sequence. Its specificity is not known. The sample comes from a study of T-cell reconstitution after alpha-beta-depleted transplantation in children. During its preparation, the TCRbeta library received unique molecular identifiers. TCRdb re-derived calls from the PCR reads in MiXCR, one entry per CDR3 protein. The sample yields 250,000 to 400,000 distinct CDR3 sequences, 23% seen once. Trimming cost V 3 bases and J 8 bases, with 22 bases left between them. The CDR3 is 16 residues long. General observations from the study: T cells produced anew were the main source of T-cell counts and diversity one year after transplant.

The sequence came from a male patient between 5 and 17 years old who had a stem cell transplant for acute lymphoblastic leukemia, so the T cells may come from the graft donor. The gene calls are TRBV12-3 or TRBV12-4 and TRBJ1-2; no clear D gene. The material sequenced was PBMCs, mostly from graft donor cells, taken 180 days after TCRalphabeta/CD19-depleted stem cell transplant. In nucleotides, the CDR3 is TGTGCCAGCAGTTTTCGCACACTGGCGAACGCACGCGGCTACACCTTC. Amino acid sequence: CASSFRTLANARGYTF.